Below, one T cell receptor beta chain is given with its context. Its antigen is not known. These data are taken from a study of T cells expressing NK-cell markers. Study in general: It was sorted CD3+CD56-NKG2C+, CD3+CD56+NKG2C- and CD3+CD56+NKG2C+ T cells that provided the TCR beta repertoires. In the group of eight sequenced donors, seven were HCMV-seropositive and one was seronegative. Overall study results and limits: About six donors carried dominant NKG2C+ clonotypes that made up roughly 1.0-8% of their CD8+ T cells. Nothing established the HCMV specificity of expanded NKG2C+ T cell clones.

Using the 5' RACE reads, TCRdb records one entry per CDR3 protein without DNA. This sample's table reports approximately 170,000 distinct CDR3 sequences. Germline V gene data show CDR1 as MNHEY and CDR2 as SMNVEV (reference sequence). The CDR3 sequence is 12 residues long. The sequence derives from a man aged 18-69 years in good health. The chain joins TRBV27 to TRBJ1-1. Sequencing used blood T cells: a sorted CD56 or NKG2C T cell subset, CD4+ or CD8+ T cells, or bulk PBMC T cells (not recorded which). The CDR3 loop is CASSILGTEAFF.